This T cell receptor beta chain was captured by sequencing in a study of blood T cell repertoires in COVID-19 (TCRdb year 2020). About the study as a whole: Samples from collaborators originated in the United States, Italy and Spain and spanned both the acute and convalescent phases of COVID-19. The repertoires were made available in a free public database intended to serve as a resource for research on the immune response to SARS-CoV-2. HLA class I and class II types, where available, came from metadata supplied by the sample provider rather than from assay-based typing. The sample metadata nearly always contained a de-identified subject ID, COVID-19 status, age in years and sex. Subjects who had been exposed to COVID-19, were actively infected with it, or had recovered from it provided the deeply sampled blood TCRbeta repertoires that made up the dataset. The samples were drawn from two sources: the first 160 participants of the ongoing ImmuneRACE study, and 1,000 to 1,500 subjects contributed by 6 global collaborators. The prospective study material was composed of cDNA or gDNA derived from T cells, B-cell-depleted T cells, or PBMCs.

Participants in the prospective study were aged about 18 to 95 years, lived in about two dozen United States geographic areas, and enrolled through a virtual design. Cohort assignment in the prospective study relied on participant-reported clinical history from a screening survey and a study questionnaire. Exposed participants were defined as having been in contact with someone with a PCR-confirmed or clinician-diagnosed COVID-19 case within 2 weeks of study entry. Mobile phlebotomists in the prospective study collected whole blood, serum and a nasopharyngeal or oropharyngeal swab from every participant. Additional blood draws and questionnaires over an approximately 2-month period could optionally be provided by prospective study participants. Prospective study blood samples were shipped either frozen or at room temperature before DNA extraction. The study at large found these results: Clinical and demographic metadata were provided uncurated, with the amount varying by source and participant.

The immunoSEQ Assay, a bias-controlled multiplex PCR, was used to amplify TCRbeta CDR3 regions from genomic DNA. Per the source publication's procedure: The number of nucleated cells in each sample was estimated by amplification of reference gene primers within the assay. To quantify the absolute abundance of each unique TCRbeta CDR3 rearrangement, sequence reads were collapsed and filtered. For each sample, productive Simpson clonality was calculated by taking the square root of Simpson's diversity index across productive rearrangements. Here the immuneACCESS table is served through TCRdb, limited to in-frame sequences with V and J called. Missing clones are a known gap in these copies; in checked studies unresolved V genes cover under half, and the rest lacks a known reason. Clone size and the V and J calls come from that table; the DNA yielded D and trimming. Across this sample there are hundreds of thousands of clones, with roughly four fifths seen only once. About 5% of the sample lies in the top ten.

Note on this clone: Its antigen specificity is not known. Base qualities are not recorded, but no much larger clone differs from it by a single base.

The material sequenced was PBMCs or T cells enriched from blood (not recorded which). The sequence was obtained from a man aged 35 to 55 who had been exposed to COVID-19.

The DNA is TGTGCCAGCAGCGAGTGGGGGGGTAACTATGGCTACACCTTC. It translates as CASSEWGGNYGYTF. This chain joins TRBV21-1 to TRBJ1-2. TRBV21-1 is a listed pseudogene. The CDR3 numbers 14 residues from cysteine through phenylalanine. Solely the CDR3 DNA is kept, with 42 bases framed from the first base.